The present T cell receptor (beta chain) was sequenced within a study of T cell repertoires in cytomegalovirus infection. Study-wide results and limits: Ex vivo responses were dominated by HLA-C-restricted CMV-specific TCR beta clonotypes. Summed frequency of shared TCR beta families picked out CMV carriers who also had the relevant HLA.

V gave up 7 bases and J gave up 4 bases; unmatched junction bases: 5. The CDR3 length is 13 residues. Germline V gives CDR1 SGHNT, CDR2 YENEEA. TCRdb reprocessed the reads with MiXCR, giving one entry per CDR3 protein. This table has about 900,000 distinct CDR3 sequences, approximately 32% appearing once. In the case of this clonotype: Its cognate antigen is unknown.

Sequenced material: cultured CD8+ T cells from PBMCs, taken from culture after CMV antigen stimulation. The rearrangement uses TRBV11-3 and TRBJ2-3; 7 bases are shared with TRBD2. The sequence derives from a human donor in good health (CMV status not recorded). Some clones in this sample may be carry-over from other donors' samples. DNA for the CDR3: TGTGCCAGCACGTGGGGGGGAGCAGATACGCAGTATTTT. It codes for CASTWGGADTQYF.